A selection of T cell receptor beta chains follows, all from one sample in a study of shared clonotypes between healthy human individuals. The table came from immunoSEQ multiplex PCR; TCRdb's copy has only in-frame clones and leaves some out. There are roughly 1,500,000 clones in the sample; about 98.5% occur only once, and about 0.35% lies in the top ten. Sequenced sample: naive CD4+ T cells sorted from blood. Every receptor here comes from a man aged 25-40 years in good health. CDR3s include the opening cysteine and the closing phenylalanine or tryptophan. The D gene is left open where the match is weak. Clone size is shown for a subset of rows, as once, few, many or a class of expanded clone.

clone size,V gene,D gene,J gene,CDR3 DNA,CDR3 protein
.,TRBV4-1,.,TRBJ2-7,TGCGCCAGCTCCCCGGAATTATGGCGCTACGAGCAGTACTTC,CASSPELWRYEQYF
.,TRBV5-1,TRBD2,TRBJ2-3,TGCGCCAGCAGCCTCTCCGGACTAGCGGGAATGTCAGATACGCAGTATTTT,CASSLSGLAGMSDTQYF
.,TRBV7-2,.,TRBJ2-2,TGTGCCAGCAGCTTATCTTCTCGCACCGGGGAGCTGTTTTTT,CASSLSSRTGELFF
.,TRBV18,.,TRBJ1-2,TGTGCCAGCTCACCCCGGCTGACTGATGGCTACACCTTC,CASSPRLTDGYTF
.,TRBV5-1,TRBD2,TRBJ2-7,TGCGCCAGCAGCTTGGGGCCAGGGGCTAGCGGGTCCTACGAGCAGTACTTC,CASSLGPGASGSYEQYF
.,TRBV4-2,.,TRBJ2-5,TGTGCCAGCAGCCAAGAAAGTCGGCGAGATGGGACCCAGTACTTC,CASSQESRRDGTQYF
.,TRBV5-6,TRBD2,TRBJ2-1,TGTGCCAGCAGCTCCGGGAGGGACAATGAGCAGTTCTTC,CASSSGRDNEQFF
.,TRBV19,TRBD1,TRBJ2-7,TGTGCCAGTAGTATTGGTTGGACAGGGTCCTACGAGCAGTACTTC,CASSIGWTGSYEQYF
.,TRBV5-8,TRBD2,TRBJ2-7,TGTGCCAGCAGGTCTGTCCGGGCTAGCGGGTTTAGCTCCTACGAGCAGTACTTC,CASRSVRASGFSSYEQYF
.,TRBV5-1,.,TRBJ2-1,TGCGCCAGCAGCATTAAGACAACTTACAATGAGCAGTTCTTC,CASSIKTTYNEQFF
.,TRBV5-1,.,TRBJ2-2,TGCGCCAGCAGCTTGGCGATAGCGGCGAACACCGGGGAGCTGTTTTTT,CASSLAIAANTGELFF
.,TRBV7-3,.,TRBJ2-3,TGTGCCAGCAGCCGTTCCGGGACTGACACAGATACGCAGTATTTT,CASSRSGTDTDTQYF
.,TRBV18,TRBD2,TRBJ2-1,TGTGCCAGCTCACCAGGGACTAGCGGGAGATATGAGCAGTTCTTC,CASSPGTSGRYEQFF
.,TRBV10-3,.,TRBJ2-1,TGTGCCGCTTCCGGGACAATGCTTCCTGAGCAGTTCTTC,CAASGTMLPEQFF
.,TRBV5-4,TRBD2,TRBJ2-7,TGTGCCAGCAGCAGGGGACTAGCGGGAGACCTCGAGCAGTACTTC,CASSRGLAGDLEQYF
once,TRBV6-5,TRBD1,TRBJ2-7,TGTGCCAGCACCCTCGGACAGGGGGCTTACGAGCAGTACTTC,CASTLGQGAYEQYF
.,TRBV18,.,TRBJ2-4,TGTGCCAGCTCACCATCGAGCCCGGTGGCCAAAAACATTCAGTACTTC,CASSPSSPVAKNIQYF
.,TRBV9,TRBD2,TRBJ2-7,TGTGCCAGCAGCAAAGGACTAGCGGGAGACCCCTACGAGCAGTACTTC,CASSKGLAGDPYEQYF
once,TRBV5-6,.,TRBJ2-5,TGTGCCAGCAGCTCGAATTACAGGTTGGGGACCCAGTACTTC,CASSSNYRLGTQYF
.,TRBV5-1,.,TRBJ2-2,TGCGCCAGCTGTTCGCGGGAACGGGACACCGGGGAGCTGTTTTTT,CASCSRERDTGELFF
.,TRBV30,.,TRBJ2-7,TGTGCCTGGGCTTTACACAGCTCCTACGAGCAGTACTTC,CAWALHSSYEQYF
.,TRBV6-5,.,TRBJ1-2,TGTGCCAGCAGTGCAGGGCACGGCTACACCTTC,CASSAGHGYTF
once,TRBV5-6,.,TRBJ1-5,TGTGCCAGCAGCTTGGCGCAGGGAGGTAATCAGCCCCAGCATTTT,CASSLAQGGNQPQHF
once,TRBV7-3,.,TRBJ2-1,TGTGCCAGCAGCTTAACGCCAGGGGATGAGCAGTTCTTC,CASSLTPGDEQFF
once,TRBV10-2,.,TRBJ2-7,TGCGCCAGCAGTGAGTCTCGTGGAATACTCTCCTACGAGCAGTACTTC,CASSESRGILSYEQYF
.,TRBV5-6,.,TRBJ2-1,TGTGCCAGCAGGGGGGGAAGAAACTACAATGAGCAGTTCTTC,CASRGGRNYNEQFF
.,TRBV27,.,TRBJ1-2,TGTGCCAGCATTAGGAGCTATGGCTACACCTTC,CASIRSYGYTF
.,TRBV5-1,.,TRBJ1-4,TGCGCCAGCAGCTTGGCAATGGACAGAAATGAAAAACTGTTTTTT,CASSLAMDRNEKLFF
.,TRBV7-9,TRBD2,TRBJ2-5,TGTGCCAGCAGCGCCCGACTAGCGGGAGTCGTACGACAAGAGACCCAGTACTTC,CASSARLAGVVRQETQYF
.,TRBV15,TRBD1,TRBJ2-2,TGTGCCACACAGGACAGGGGCACCGGGGAGCTGTTTTTT,CATQDRGTGELFF
.,TRBV10-3,.,TRBJ2-1,TGTGCCATCAGTGAGACGGGGGCAGAGGAAGTCCATGAGCAGTTCTTC,CAISETGAEEVHEQFF
.,TRBV6-6,.,TRBJ2-1,TGTGCCAGCACCGCTGGGAGGGAGCAGTTCTTC,CASTAGREQFF
.,TRBV10-3,.,TRBJ1-1,TGTGCCATCAGTTCCGTAACTGAAGCTTTCTTT,CAISSVTEAFF
.,TRBV4-2,.,TRBJ2-7,TGTGCCAGCAGCCAAGTGACTGAGACCTACGAGCAGTACTTC,CASSQVTETYEQYF
.,TRBV9,TRBD1,TRBJ1-2,TGTGCCAGCAGCGTAGGGGACAGTGGCCCCGGTGGCTACACCTTC,CASSVGDSGPGGYTF
.,TRBV18,.,TRBJ1-2,TGTGCCAGCTCACCCGAACAGAACTATGGCTACACCTTC,CASSPEQNYGYTF
.,TRBV7-2,.,TRBJ1-2,TGTGCCAGCAGCCGCCAGTGGGGGGCCGTAACCTATGGCTACACCTTC,CASSRQWGAVTYGYTF
.,TRBV28,.,TRBJ1-2,TGTGCCAGCGGCCCGCGGGGGGCGGGCTATGGCTACACCTTC,CASGPRGAGYGYTF
.,TRBV7-9,TRBD2,TRBJ2-5,TGTGCCAGCAGCTTGGGTAGCGGGAGGAGTGAGACCCAGTACTTC,CASSLGSGRSETQYF
.,TRBV11-1,.,TRBJ2-5,TGTGCCAGCAGCTTGGCTGGGAGGGAGACCCAGTACTTC,CASSLAGRETQYF
.,TRBV29-1,.,TRBJ2-5,TGCAGCGTGGGCGGGACAATGGAGACCCAGTACTTC,CSVGGTMETQYF
.,TRBV28,TRBD1,TRBJ1-1,TGTGCCAGCAGGCGGGGACAGGCTAACACTGAAGCTTTCTTT,CASRRGQANTEAFF